This T cell receptor beta chain was sequenced during a study of T cells after yellow fever vaccination. This clonotype was recorded a few times. The CDR3 contains 15 residues. V gave up 5 bases and J gave up 2 bases, with 14 bases separating them. Germline V gene lookup returns CDR1 LNHNV and CDR2 YYDKDF (reference sequence). TCRdb independently ran MiXCR on the 5' RACE reads; one entry per CDR3 protein. The sample consists of a few hundred thousand distinct CDR3 sequences, over 8% of them appearing once. The receptor's source is a man between 18 and 35 years old who received the YFV17D yellow fever vaccine. J is TRBJ2-3 and V is TRBV15; no reliable D call. The sequences come from PBMCs, collected on the day of the first yellow fever vaccination. The DNA for the CDR3 is TGTGCCACCAGCGGACCCCCTTACTCCACAGATACGCAGTATTTT. Protein sequence: CATSGPPYSTDTQYF.